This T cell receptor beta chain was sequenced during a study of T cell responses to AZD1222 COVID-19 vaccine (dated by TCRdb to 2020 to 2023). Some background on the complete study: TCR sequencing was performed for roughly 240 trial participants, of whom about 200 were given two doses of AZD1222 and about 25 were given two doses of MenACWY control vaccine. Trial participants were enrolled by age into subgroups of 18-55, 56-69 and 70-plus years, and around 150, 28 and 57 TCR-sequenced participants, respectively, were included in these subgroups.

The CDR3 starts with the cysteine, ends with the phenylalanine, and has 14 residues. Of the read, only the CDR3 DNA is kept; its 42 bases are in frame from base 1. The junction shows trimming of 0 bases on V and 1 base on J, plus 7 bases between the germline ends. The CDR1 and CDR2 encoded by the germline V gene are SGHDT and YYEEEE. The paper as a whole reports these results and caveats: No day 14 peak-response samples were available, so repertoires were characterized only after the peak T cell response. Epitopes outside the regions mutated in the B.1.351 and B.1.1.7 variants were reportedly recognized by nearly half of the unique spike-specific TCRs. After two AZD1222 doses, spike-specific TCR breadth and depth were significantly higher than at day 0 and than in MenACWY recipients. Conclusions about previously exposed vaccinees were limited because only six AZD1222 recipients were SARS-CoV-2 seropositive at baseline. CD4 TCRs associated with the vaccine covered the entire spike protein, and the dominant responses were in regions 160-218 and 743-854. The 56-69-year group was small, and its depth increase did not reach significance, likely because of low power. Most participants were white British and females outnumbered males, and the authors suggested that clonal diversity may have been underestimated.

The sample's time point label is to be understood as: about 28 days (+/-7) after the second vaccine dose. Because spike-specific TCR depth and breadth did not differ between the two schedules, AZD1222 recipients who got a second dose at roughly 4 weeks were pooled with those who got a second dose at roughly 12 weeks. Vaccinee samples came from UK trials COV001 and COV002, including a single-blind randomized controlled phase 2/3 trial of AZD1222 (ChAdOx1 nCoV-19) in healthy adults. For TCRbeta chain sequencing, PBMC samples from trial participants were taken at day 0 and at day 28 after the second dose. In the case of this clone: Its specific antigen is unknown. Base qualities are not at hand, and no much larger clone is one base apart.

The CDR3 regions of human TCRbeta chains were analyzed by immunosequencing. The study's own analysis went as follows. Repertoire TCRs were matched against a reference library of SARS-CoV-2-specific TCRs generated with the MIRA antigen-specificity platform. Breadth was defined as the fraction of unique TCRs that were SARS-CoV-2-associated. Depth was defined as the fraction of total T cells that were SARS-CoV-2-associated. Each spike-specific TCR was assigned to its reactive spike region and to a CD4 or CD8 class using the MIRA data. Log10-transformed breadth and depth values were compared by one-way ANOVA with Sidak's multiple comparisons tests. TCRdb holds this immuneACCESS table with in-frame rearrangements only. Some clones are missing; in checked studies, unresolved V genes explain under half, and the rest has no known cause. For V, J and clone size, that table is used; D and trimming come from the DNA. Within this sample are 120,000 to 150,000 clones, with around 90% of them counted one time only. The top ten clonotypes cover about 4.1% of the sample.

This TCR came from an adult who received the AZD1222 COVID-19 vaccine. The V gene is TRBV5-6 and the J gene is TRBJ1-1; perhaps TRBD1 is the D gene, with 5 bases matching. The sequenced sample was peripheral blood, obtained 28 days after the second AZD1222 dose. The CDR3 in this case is CASSLDGTNTEAFF. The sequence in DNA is TGTGCCAGCAGCTTGGACGGGACGAACACTGAAGCTTTCTTT.